These 9 T cell receptor beta chains originate from one sample sequenced in a study of blood T cell repertoires in COVID-19. Generated by immunoSEQ multiplex PCR, the TCRdb table keeps only in-frame clones and is missing some. The sample yields fewer than 25,000 clones, approximately 87% seen once. Input material: peripheral blood. Receptor source: a human donor with active COVID-19. The donor label of this sample is uncertain.

This clone was detected a few times. The chain uses TRBV10-3 and TRBJ2-7; 8 bases line up with TRBD1. This CDR3 has 15 residues. CDR1 and CDR2 from the germline V gene are ENHRY and SYGVKD. J was trimmed by 5 bases and V by 4 bases; bases with no gene match: 10. CDR3 in amino acids: CAISGDRGGVDEQYF. In DNA, the CDR3 is TGTGCCATCAGTGGCGACAGGGGAGGTGTTGACGAGCAGTACTTC.

DNA of the CDR3: TGTGCCAGCAGCTTAGGACTAGCGGGAGAAAGAAGCACAGATACGCAGTATTTT. Amino acids: CASSLGLAGERSTDTQYF. The chain joins TRBV11-2 to TRBJ2-3; 12 nucleotides line up with TRBD2. Germline trimming cut 1 base from V and 0 bases from J; bases unmatched to any gene: 5. The CDR3 has 18 amino acids. Per germline, CDR1 SGHAT and CDR2 FQNNGV.

The chain joins TRBV12-3 or TRBV12-4 to TRBJ2-2; D uncertain. The CDR3 consists of 13 residues. V lost 4 bases to trimming and J lost 4 bases, with 7 bases between them. The CDR3 is CASSYPGTGELFF. As DNA, the CDR3 is TGTGCCAGCAGTTATCCCGGCACCGGGGAGCTGTTTTTT.

This CDR3 is CASSQDWASGSYEQYF. In nucleotides, the CDR3 is TGCGCCAGCAGCCAAGATTGGGCTAGCGGGAGCTACGAGCAGTACTTC. The chain links TRBV4-3 to TRBJ2-7, with 10 bases aligning to TRBD2. The germline V gene has CDR1 LGHNA and CDR2 YSLEER. Unmatched junction bases numbered 5, after V lost 0 bases and J lost 3 bases. The CDR3 has 16 residues.

This chain links TRBV14 with TRBJ1-6, with D possibly being TRBD1 (6 bases). Germline CDR1 and CDR2: SGHDN and FVKESK. The ends were cut back, 9 bases at V and 5 bases at J, with 11 bases in the middle. The CDR3 runs to 13 residues. The CDR3 region has the DNA TGTGCCAGTTCAGACAGGAATAATTCACCCCTCCACTTT. It codes for CASSDRNNSPLHF.

This clone was counted only a few times. The chain links TRBV10-1 to TRBJ1-5; no clear D gene. Germline V gene data show CDR1 as WNHNN and CDR2 as SYGVQD (reference sequence). Trimming took off 0 bases at V and 5 bases at J, with 2 bases between the two ends. The CDR3 length is 12 residues. The CDR3 loop is CASSESYQPQHF. CDR3 sequence (DNA): TGCGCCAGCAGTGAGTCCTATCAGCCCCAGCATTTT.

This chain uses TRBV5-1 with TRBJ2-5; 11 bases are shared with TRBD1. This CDR3 is 16 amino acids long. The germline V gene has CDR1 SGHRS and CDR2 YFSETQ. J was trimmed by 5 bases and V by 4 bases; bases with no gene match: 10. The CDR3 nucleotides are TGCGCCAGCAGCCAAAAGGACAGGGGGCGCGGGGAGACCCAGTACTTC. Translating gives CASSQKDRGRGETQYF.

This chain connects TRBV5-4 to TRBJ1-4, with 9 bases fitting TRBD1. There are 17 residues in the CDR3. V was pared by 3 bases and J by 4 bases, with 10 bases of the junction left unmatched. Germline-derived CDR1 and CDR2 are SGHNT and YYREEE (reference sequence). CDR3: CASSSGGQGPVNEKLFF. The CDR3 DNA is TGTGCCAGCAGCTCTGGCGGACAGGGGCCGGTTAATGAAAAACTGTTTTTT.

The chain has TRBV9 and TRBJ2-5; no definite D call. From germline, CDR1 is SGDLS and CDR2 YYNGEE. Between the trimmed V and J ends, which lost 6 bases and 7 bases, there was a span of 13 bases. The CDR3 length is 12 residues. The CDR3 spells CASILITGTQYF. The CDR3 DNA reads as TGTGCCAGCATCTTAATAACCGGGACCCAGTACTTC.